The entry below gives a single TCR beta chain sequence along with its context. The data were obtained in a study of blood T cells in healthy people across ages. PCR was performed a second time for about 7 to 12 cycles using a sample-barcoded 5' primer and a J-beta primer mix. MiXCR was run by TCRdb on the 5' RACE reads, yielding one entry per CDR3 protein. This table has hundreds of thousands of distinct CDR3 sequences, roughly 53% appearing once. V lost 5 bases to trimming and J lost 1 base; unmatched junction nucleotides: 5. Germline values: CDR1 DFQATT, CDR2 SNEGSKA (reference sequence). The CDR3 extends over 14 amino acids.

The chain carries TRBV20-1 and TRBJ2-1; 7 positions agree with TRBD2. The sample comprised blood. The origin of this receptor is a man older than 75 in good health. The CDR3 sequence: CSARRAGSYNEQFF. Here the CDR3 DNA reads TGCAGTGCTCGGAGAGCGGGATCCTACAATGAGCAGTTCTTC.